The 11 T cell receptor beta chains below all came from one sample that was sequenced in a study of CD8+ T cells in alopecia areata. Reverse transcribed after extraction, RNA yielded cDNA as the sequencing template. This table comes from immunoSEQ multiplex PCR, and its TCRdb copy is limited to in-frame clones, with some not included. The sample includes hundreds of thousands of clones, about 60% of them seen just once. Indicated treatment: oral pan-JAK inhibitor, 5-10 mg twice daily. This material consisted of CD4+ T cells sorted from blood, taken at week 52, from a patient treated with tofacitinib. The receptors were sampled from a human donor with alopecia areata.

The V call is TRBV5-6, the J call TRBJ2-5; D gene unclear. Trimming shortened V by 2 bases and J by 2 bases, and 13 bases separated the two germline ends. The CDR3 extends over 15 amino acids. Germline V gene sequence: CDR1 SGHDT, CDR2 YYEEEE. The CDR3 loop is CASSFRTGYQETQYF. The CDR3 DNA sequence: TGTGCCAGCAGCTTTCGCACGGGTTATCAAGAGACCCAGTACTTC.

The chain couples TRBV5-1 to TRBJ2-5; 10 positions agree with TRBD2. Per germline, CDR1 SGHRS and CDR2 YFSETQ. J lost 2 bases, V lost 3 bases, and 7 bases had no gene match. CDR3 length: 16 residues. The CDR3 protein is CASSWNLAGAQETQYF. In DNA form, the CDR3 reads TGCGCCAGCAGCTGGAACCTAGCGGGGGCTCAAGAGACCCAGTACTTC.

This chain connects TRBV5-1 to TRBJ1-6; 9 bases are a match to TRBD1. CDR1 and CDR2 (germline): SGHRS, YFSETQ. The CDR3 is 16 residues long. With 3 bases clipped from V and 7 bases from J, the junction kept 8 bases outside the gene matches. As DNA, the CDR3 is TGCGCCAGCAGCTCTTACGGGACAGGGAAAAATTCACCCCTCCACTTT. Translated: CASSSYGTGKNSPLHF.

V is TRBV27 and J is TRBJ2-2; D is unclear. Germline V gene data show CDR1 as MNHEY and CDR2 as SMNVEV (reference sequence). CDR3 length: 15 amino acids. V dropped 0 bases and J dropped 0 bases, with 5 bases sitting between them. CDR3 sequence: CASSLSPTNTGELFF. CDR3 DNA sequence: TGTGCCAGCAGTTTATCACCCACGAACACCGGGGAGCTGTTTTTT.

The chain carries TRBV12-5 and TRBJ1-6; the match to TRBD1 covers 9 bases. CDR3 length: 14 residues. After removal of 6 bases from V and 10 bases from J, the junction contained 7 bases not matched to a gene. CDR1 and CDR2 from the germline V gene are LGHNT and FRNRAP. Here the CDR3 DNA reads TGTGCTAGTGGAGCCGGGACAGGGAACTCACCCCTCCACTTT. This encodes CASGAGTGNSPLHF.

This clone was detected only once. The rearrangement links TRBV5-4 to TRBJ1-1; D gene ambiguous. The length of the CDR3 is 14 residues. V was trimmed by 4 bases and J by 0 bases, leaving 10 bases between them. From germline, CDR1 is SGHNT and CDR2 YYREEE (reference sequence). The CDR3 nucleotides read TGTGCCAGCAGCATCGCAAGGATGAACACTGAAGCTTTCTTT. The encoded protein is CASSIARMNTEAFF.

The V gene is TRBV18, the J gene TRBJ2-3; perhaps TRBD2 as D (5 bases). This CDR3 has 15 amino acids. Germline loops: CDR1 KGHSH, CDR2 LQKENI. The germline V and J ends were trimmed by 2 bases and 0 bases, with 9 bases remaining between them. CDR3 amino acids: CASSPAGSSTDTQYF. The DNA for the CDR3 is TGTGCCAGCTCACCAGCTGGGAGTAGCACAGATACGCAGTATTTT.

The chain links TRBV4-1 to TRBJ2-5, with D possibly TRBD2 on 7 matching bases. Per germline, CDR1 MGHRA and CDR2 YSYEKL. This CDR3 is built from 14 residues. V was trimmed by 1 base and J by 5 bases, leaving 11 bases between them. The CDR3 DNA sequence: TGCGCCAGCAGCCAAGTGGGGGGGCTTGAGACCCAGTACTTC. As protein: CASSQVGGLETQYF.

In nucleotides, the CDR3 is TGCGCCAGCAGCTATGACAGGGGCTCCTATAATTCACCCCTCCACTTT. Protein product: CASSYDRGSYNSPLHF. J is TRBJ1-6 and V is TRBV5-1, with TRBD1 matching 8 bases. The CDR3 is made up of 16 amino acids. CDR1 and CDR2 from the germline V gene are SGHRS and YFSETQ. Unmatched junction bases numbered 2, after V lost 3 bases and J lost 0 bases.

V gene TRBV30 combines with J gene TRBJ1-6, with 7 nucleotides matching TRBD1. Per germline, CDR1 GTSNPN and CDR2 SVGIG (reference sequence). V lost 3 bases, J lost 8 bases, and 16 bases stayed unmatched. The CDR3 has 17 amino acids. The DNA of the CDR3 is TGTGCCTGGAGCGTGGAAAGGAGACAGGGACTTCATTCACCCCTCCACTTT. This translates into CAWSVERRQGLHSPLHF.

A single count supports this clone. V usage is TRBV4-1 and J usage is TRBJ2-5, with 9 bases that match TRBD2. The J segment lost 0 bases and the V segment lost 4 bases, leaving 6 bases of the junction unmatched. Germline CDR1 is MGHRA and CDR2 is YSYEKL. This CDR3 has 16 amino acids. CDR3 DNA sequence: TGCGCCAGCAGCCCCGGGGCTAGCGGGGACCAAGAGACCCAGTACTTC. Its translation is CASSPGASGDQETQYF.